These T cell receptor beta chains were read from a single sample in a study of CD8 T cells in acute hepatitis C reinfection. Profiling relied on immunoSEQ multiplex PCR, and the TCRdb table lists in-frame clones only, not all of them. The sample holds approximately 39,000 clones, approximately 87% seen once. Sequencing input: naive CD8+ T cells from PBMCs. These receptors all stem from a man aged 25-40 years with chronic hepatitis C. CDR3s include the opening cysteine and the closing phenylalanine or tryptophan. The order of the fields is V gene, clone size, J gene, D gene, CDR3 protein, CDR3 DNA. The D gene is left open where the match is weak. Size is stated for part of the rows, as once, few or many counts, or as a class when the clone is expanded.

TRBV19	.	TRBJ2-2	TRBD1	CASSPYHGTANTGELFF	TGTGCCAGTAGTCCTTATCATGGGACAGCGAACACCGGGGAGCTGTTTTTT
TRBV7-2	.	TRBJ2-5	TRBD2	CASSSGGKTQYF	TGTGCCAGCAGCTCCGGGGGGAAGACCCAGTACTTC
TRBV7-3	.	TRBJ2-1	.	CASSLKGGAYNEQFF	TGTGCCAGCAGCTTAAAAGGGGGGGCCTACAATGAGCAGTTCTTC
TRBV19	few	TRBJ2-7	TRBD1	CASSVGTGGPYEQYF	TGTGCCAGTAGTGTCGGGACAGGGGGACCCTACGAGCAGTACTTC
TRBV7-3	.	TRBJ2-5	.	CASSLTPPGRILQETQYF	TGTGCCAGCAGCTTAACGCCCCCGGGCAGGATACTCCAAGAGACCCAGTACTTC
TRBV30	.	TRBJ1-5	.	CACDLQGNQPQHF	TGTGCCTGTGACTTACAGGGAAATCAGCCCCAGCATTTT
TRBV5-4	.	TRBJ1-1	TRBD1	CASSWGDRGVLLTEAFF	TGTGCCAGCAGCTGGGGGGACAGGGGCGTGCTTCTGACTGAAGCTTTCTTT
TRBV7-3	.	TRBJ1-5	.	CASSLPSHWDNQPQHF	TGTGCCAGCAGCTTACCGTCGCACTGGGACAATCAGCCCCAGCATTTT
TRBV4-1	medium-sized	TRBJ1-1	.	CASSQGVSVTEAFF	TGCGCCAGCAGCCAAGGGGTGTCAGTCACTGAAGCTTTCTTT
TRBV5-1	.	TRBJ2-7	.	CASRRLEGDEQYF	TGCGCCAGCCGTCGGTTGGAAGGCGACGAGCAGTACTTC
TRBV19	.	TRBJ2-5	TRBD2	CATSPWGLAGKETQYF	TGTGCCACTAGCCCCTGGGGGCTAGCGGGGAAAGAGACCCAGTACTTC
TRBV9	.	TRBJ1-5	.	CASSRQGTSNQPQHF	TGTGCCAGCAGCCGGCAAGGGACATCGAATCAGCCCCAGCATTTT
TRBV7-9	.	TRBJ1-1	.	CASSPVTGAMNTEAFF	TGTGCCAGCAGCCCAGTTACGGGAGCGATGAACACTGAAGCTTTCTTT
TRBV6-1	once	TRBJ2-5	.	CASRAKETQYF	TGTGCCAGCAGGGCGAAAGAGACCCAGTACTTC
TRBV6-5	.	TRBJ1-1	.	CASSPVYLETEAFF	TGTGCCAGCAGCCCAGTCTATCTCGAAACTGAAGCTTTCTTT
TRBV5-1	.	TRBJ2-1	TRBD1	CASSPGQGLTYYNEQFF	TGCGCCAGCAGCCCAGGACAGGGGCTAACCTACTACAATGAGCAGTTCTTC
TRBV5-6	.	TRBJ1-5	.	CASSLEGQPQHF	TGTGCCAGCAGCTTGGAGGGTCAGCCCCAGCATTTT
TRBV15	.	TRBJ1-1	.	CATSMSPGNTEAFF	TGTGCCACCAGCATGAGCCCAGGGAACACTGAAGCTTTCTTT
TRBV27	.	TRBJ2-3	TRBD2	CASSLGGGTWDTQYF	TGTGCCAGCAGTTTGGGCGGGGGGACATGGGATACGCAGTATTTT
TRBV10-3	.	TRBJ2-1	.	CAIRESTGTYNEQFF	TGTGCCATCAGAGAATCGACGGGAACCTACAATGAGCAGTTCTTC
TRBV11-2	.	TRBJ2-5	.	CASSFSGTQYF	TGTGCCAGCAGCTTCTCCGGTACCCAGTACTTC
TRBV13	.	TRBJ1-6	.	CASSRSALGQPSPLHF	TGTGCCAGCAGCCGCTCGGCTCTAGGACAACCTTCACCCCTCCACTTT
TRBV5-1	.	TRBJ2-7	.	CASELFSVLLGSSYEQYF	TGCGCCAGCGAGCTTTTTAGCGTCCTTCTTGGGAGCTCCTACGAGCAGTACTTC
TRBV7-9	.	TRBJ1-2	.	CASSLVIGNYGYTF	TGTGCCAGCAGCTTAGTGATAGGGAACTATGGCTACACCTTC
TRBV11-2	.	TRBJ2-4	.	CASSSHVIGENIQYF	TGTGCCAGCAGCTCCCACGTTATAGGTGAAAACATTCAGTACTTC
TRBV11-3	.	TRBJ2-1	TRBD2	CASSLGGTSGRNEQFF	TGTGCCAGCAGCTTAGGTGGGACTAGCGGGCGAAATGAGCAGTTCTTC
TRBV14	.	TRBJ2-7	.	CASSGRVHEQYF	TGTGCCAGCAGCGGCAGGGTCCACGAGCAGTACTTC
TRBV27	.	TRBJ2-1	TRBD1	CASSLQGAYNEQFF	TGTGCCAGCAGTCTCCAGGGGGCCTACAATGAGCAGTTCTTC